A single sample is the source of the 15 T cell receptor beta chains below, sequenced in a study of blood T cell repertoires in COVID-19. This table comes from immunoSEQ multiplex PCR, and its TCRdb copy is limited to in-frame clones, with some not included. Altogether roughly 500,000 clones are present, roughly 85% being singletons, with the ten largest covering approximately 2.9%. Input material: peripheral blood. Source of these receptors: a human donor in a cohort sampled during active COVID-19.

The rearrangement links TRBV19 to TRBJ1-2; no clear D gene. This CDR3 comprises 14 residues. V lost 0 bases, J lost 9 bases, and 14 bases lay in between. Germline V gene data show CDR1 as LNHDA and CDR2 as SQIVND (reference sequence). This CDR3 is CASSIDLFGRRYTF. CDR3 sequence (DNA): TGTGCCAGTAGTATAGATCTATTTGGCAGGCGCTACACCTTC.

CDR3 loop: CASSLQALANTGELFF. DNA for the CDR3: TGTGCCAGCAGTTTACAGGCCCTCGCGAACACCGGGGAGCTGTTTTTT. The chain employs TRBV27 and TRBJ2-2; unclear D gene. Germline-derived CDR1 and CDR2 are MNHEY and SMNVEV (reference sequence). Trimming stripped 2 bases from V and 0 bases from J, with 10 bases between. The CDR3 loop spans 16 amino acids.

This sequence joins TRBV30 and TRBJ2-5; D is ambiguous. V was trimmed by 7 bases and J by 0 bases, leaving 15 bases between them. The germline gives CDR1 GTSNPN, CDR2 SVGIG (reference sequence). The CDR3 runs to 14 residues. This CDR3 reads CASHTSAYQETQYF. The CDR3 bases are TGTGCCTCACACACCTCAGCGTACCAAGAGACCCAGTACTTC.

This chain links TRBV2 with TRBJ2-3, with 9 positions matching TRBD2. The CDR3 is made up of 16 amino acids. Germline V lookup: CDR1 SNHLY, CDR2 FYNNEI. V trimming: 2 bases; J trimming: 2 bases; junction bases outside the gene matches: 5. CDR3 coding DNA: TGTGCCAGCAGTGAATGGGCGGGAGGGGACACAGATACGCAGTATTTT. Its protein is CASSEWAGGDTDTQYF.

Note on this clone: A read error may produce the germline difference seen at one junction end. The chain carries TRBV7-7 and TRBJ2-1, with D perhaps TRBD2 (5 bases). Germline values: CDR1 SSHAT, CDR2 FNYEAQ (reference sequence). CDR3 length: 16 amino acids. In nucleotides, the CDR3 is TGTGCTAGCAGTCCACTGGCGGGCCTATCCTACAATGAGCAGTTCTTC. Amino acid sequence: CASSPLAGLSYNEQFF.

A word on this clone: The same CDR3 also results from other DNA sequences found in this sample. The V and J genes are TRBV3-1 (or the pseudogene TRBV3-2) and TRBJ2-1; D ambiguous. This CDR3 is 12 amino acids long. Trimming took 1 base from V and 7 from J, leaving 5 bases between them. Germline CDR1 reads LGHDT; CDR2 reads YNNKEL (reference sequence). CDR3 nucleotide sequence: TGTGCCAGCAGCCAAGTCCCGAATGAGCAGTTCTTC. This encodes CASSQVPNEQFF.

The chain employs TRBV7-3 and TRBJ1-4; possible D gene TRBD1, 5 bases. V was trimmed by 8 bases and J by 7 bases, leaving 17 bases between them. The germline gives CDR1 SGHTA, CDR2 FQGTGA. This CDR3 has 14 residues. CDR3 amino acids: CASAVGGVTEKLFF. The CDR3 DNA reads as TGTGCCAGCGCTGTCGGGGGAGTGACTGAAAAACTGTTTTTT.

The rearrangement links TRBV9 to TRBJ2-3, with 10 bases aligning to TRBD2. The ends lost 0 bases at V and 1 base at J; junction bases unmatched: 5. The germline CDR1 and CDR2 sequences are SGDLS and YYNGEE. This CDR3 contains 17 residues. The CDR3 DNA reads TGTGCCAGCAGCGTAGTAGGGCTAGCGGGAGGCACAGATACGCAGTATTTT. Residues: CASSVVGLAGGTDTQYF.

The chain links TRBV27 to TRBJ2-3; 15 positions match TRBD2. Germline CDR1 reads MNHEY; CDR2 reads SMNVEV (reference sequence). The CDR3 runs 17 residues. Losses at the gene ends were 5 bases for V and 5 bases for J; bases not matched to a gene: 8. CDR3 protein: CASSGWTSGRAEDTQYF. DNA of the CDR3: TGTGCCAGCAGTGGATGGACTAGCGGGAGGGCCGAAGATACGCAGTATTTT.

V and J are TRBV18 and TRBJ2-1; maybe TRBD1 (5 bases). The germline CDR1 and CDR2 sequences are KGHSH and LQKENI. The V end was cut by 4 bases, the J end by 7 bases, with 23 bases between. The CDR3 is 17 residues long. The CDR3 is CASSRSQGPTPLNEQFF. CDR3 bases: TGTGCCAGCTCACGGAGTCAGGGTCCCACCCCGTTGAATGAGCAGTTCTTC.

The V gene is TRBV20-1, the J gene TRBJ1-6, with 9 bases identical to TRBD1. The junction had 7 bases not matched to a gene; V was cut back by 3 bases and J by 4 bases. The CDR3 runs 16 residues. Germline CDR1 and CDR2: DFQATT and SNEGSKA (reference sequence). The CDR3 protein is CSASGDRAAYNSPLHF. CDR3 nucleotides: TGCAGTGCTAGTGGGGACAGGGCAGCGTATAATTCACCCCTCCACTTT.

This rearrangement joins TRBV2 to TRBJ1-5; TRBD1 might be the D (6 bases). V was shortened by 3 bases and J by 1 base, with 16 bases between the two germline ends. The CDR3 loop spans 17 amino acids. Germline CDR1 SNHLY, CDR2 FYNNEI. The CDR3 region has the DNA TGTGCCAGCAGTGATACCAGGGGCCCGAGGAGCAATCAGCCCCAGCATTTT. Its translation is CASSDTRGPRSNQPQHF.

In its sample, this clone was seen once. The V call is TRBV5-1, the J call TRBJ1-2, with TRBD1 matching 12 bases. The CDR3 contains 17 residues. CDR1 and CDR2 (germline): SGHRS, YFSETQ. Trimming removed 3 bases from V and 0 bases from J; junction bases left unmatched: 6. In nucleotides, the CDR3 is TGCGCCAGCAGCTCGAAGGGACAGGGGGCTGCTAACTATGGCTACACCTTC. Amino acids: CASSSKGQGAANYGYTF.

The genes are TRBV18 and TRBJ1-1, with D perhaps TRBD1 (6 bases). Germline V gives CDR1 KGHSH, CDR2 LQKENI. Deletions cut 4 bases from V and 1 base from J, with 13 bases between. The CDR3 loop spans 15 amino acids. CDR3: CASSRGLLRNTEAFF. As DNA, the CDR3 is TGTGCCAGCTCACGGGGGCTCCTTCGGAACACTGAAGCTTTCTTT.

With respect to this clone: Other DNA sequences in this specimen translate into the identical CDR3. The rearrangement uses TRBV11-2 and TRBJ2-7; possible D gene TRBD1, 5 bases. The ends were cut back, 5 bases at V and 3 bases at J, with 8 bases in the middle. The CDR3 covers 12 residues. CDR1 is SGHAT and CDR2 is FQNNGV in the germline V gene. CDR3 sequence: CASSPTGYEQYF. CDR3 in DNA: TGTGCCAGCAGCCCCACAGGCTACGAGCAGTACTTC.